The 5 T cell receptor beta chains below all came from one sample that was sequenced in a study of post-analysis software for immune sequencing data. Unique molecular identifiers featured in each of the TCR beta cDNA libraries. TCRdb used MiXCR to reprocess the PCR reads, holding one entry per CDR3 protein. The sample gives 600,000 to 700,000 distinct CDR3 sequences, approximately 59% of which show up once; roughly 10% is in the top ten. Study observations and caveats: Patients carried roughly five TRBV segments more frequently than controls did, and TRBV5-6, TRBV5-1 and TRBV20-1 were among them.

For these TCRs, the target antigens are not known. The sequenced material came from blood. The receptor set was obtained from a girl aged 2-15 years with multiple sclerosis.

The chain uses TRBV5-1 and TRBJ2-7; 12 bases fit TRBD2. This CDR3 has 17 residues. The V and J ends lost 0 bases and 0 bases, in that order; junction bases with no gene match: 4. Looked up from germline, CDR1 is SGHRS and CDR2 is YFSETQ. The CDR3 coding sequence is TGCGCCAGCAGCTTGGCGCCTAGCGGGGGGGTCTCCTACGAGCAGTACTTC. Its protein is CASSLAPSGGVSYEQYF.

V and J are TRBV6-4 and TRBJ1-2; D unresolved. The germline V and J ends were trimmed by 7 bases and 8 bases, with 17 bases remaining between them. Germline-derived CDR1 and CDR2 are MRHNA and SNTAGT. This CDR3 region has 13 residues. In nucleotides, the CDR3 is TGTGCCAGCACCGCCCGGTGGGGAGGCGGCTACACCTTC. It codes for CASTARWGGGYTF.

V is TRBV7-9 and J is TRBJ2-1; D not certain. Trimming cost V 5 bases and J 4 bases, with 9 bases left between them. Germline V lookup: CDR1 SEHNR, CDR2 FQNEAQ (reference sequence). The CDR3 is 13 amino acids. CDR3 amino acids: CASSPMGYNEQFF. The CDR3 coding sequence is TGTGCCAGCAGCCCCATGGGGTACAATGAGCAGTTCTTC. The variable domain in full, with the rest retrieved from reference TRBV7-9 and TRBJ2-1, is DTGVSQNPRHKITKRGQNVTFRCDPISEHNRLYWYRQTLGQGPEFLTYFQNEAQLEKSRLLSDRFSAERPKGSFSTLEIQRTEQGDSAMYLCASSPMGYNEQFFGPGTRLTVL.

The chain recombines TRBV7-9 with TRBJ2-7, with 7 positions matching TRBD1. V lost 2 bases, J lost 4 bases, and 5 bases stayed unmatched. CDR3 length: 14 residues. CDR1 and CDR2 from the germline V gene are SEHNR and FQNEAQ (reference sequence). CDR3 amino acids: CASSLKGQPYEQYF. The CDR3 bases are TGTGCCAGCAGCTTAAAGGGACAGCCTTACGAGCAGTACTTC.

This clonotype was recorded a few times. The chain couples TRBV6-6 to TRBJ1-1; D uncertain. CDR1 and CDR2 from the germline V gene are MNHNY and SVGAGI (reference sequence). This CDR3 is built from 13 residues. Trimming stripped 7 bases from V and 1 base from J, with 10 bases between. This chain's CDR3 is CASTLTRNTEAFF. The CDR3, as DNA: TGTGCCAGCACCCTAACCAGGAACACTGAAGCTTTCTTT.